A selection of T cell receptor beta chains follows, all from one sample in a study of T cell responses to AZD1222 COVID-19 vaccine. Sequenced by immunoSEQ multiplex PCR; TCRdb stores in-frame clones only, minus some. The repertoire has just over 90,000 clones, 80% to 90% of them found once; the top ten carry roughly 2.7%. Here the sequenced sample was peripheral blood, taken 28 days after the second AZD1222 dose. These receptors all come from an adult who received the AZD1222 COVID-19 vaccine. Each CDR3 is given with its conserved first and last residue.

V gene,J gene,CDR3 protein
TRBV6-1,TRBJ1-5,CASSEVYYNQPQHF
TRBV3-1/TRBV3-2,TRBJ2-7,CASSQFAGEIHEQYF
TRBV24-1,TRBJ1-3,CATSDRGFTGNTIYF
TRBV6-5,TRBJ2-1,CASRQQGNEQFF
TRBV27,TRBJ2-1,CASSPELGGFAEQFF
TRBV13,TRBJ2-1,CASSLSLSRWTGSNEQFF
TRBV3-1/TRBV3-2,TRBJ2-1,CASSQWDLNNEQFF
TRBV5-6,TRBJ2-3,CASSPFRDRDVYTQYF
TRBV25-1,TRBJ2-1,CASSVQWGYNEQFF
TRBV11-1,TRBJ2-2,CASSPLAGGTGELFF
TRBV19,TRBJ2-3,CASSIGVASTDTQYF
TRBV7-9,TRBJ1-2,CASSLGPNPYGYTF
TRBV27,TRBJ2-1,CASSSAGRAGRNEQFF
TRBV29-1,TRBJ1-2,CSVTGQGAGGYTF
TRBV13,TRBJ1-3,CASSPSLQAGNTIYF
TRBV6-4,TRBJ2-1,CASSPTESSYNEQFF